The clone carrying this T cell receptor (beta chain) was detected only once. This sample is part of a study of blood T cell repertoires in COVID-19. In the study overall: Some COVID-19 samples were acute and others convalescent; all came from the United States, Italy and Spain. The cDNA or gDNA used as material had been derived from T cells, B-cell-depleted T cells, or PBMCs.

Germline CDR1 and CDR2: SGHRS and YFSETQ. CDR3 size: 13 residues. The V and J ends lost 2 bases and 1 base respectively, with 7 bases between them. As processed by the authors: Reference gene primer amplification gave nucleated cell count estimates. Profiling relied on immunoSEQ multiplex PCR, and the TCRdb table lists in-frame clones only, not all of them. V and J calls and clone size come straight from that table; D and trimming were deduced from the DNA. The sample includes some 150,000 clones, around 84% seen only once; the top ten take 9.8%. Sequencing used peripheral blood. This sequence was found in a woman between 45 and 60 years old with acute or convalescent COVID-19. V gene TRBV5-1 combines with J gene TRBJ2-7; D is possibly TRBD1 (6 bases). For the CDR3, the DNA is TGCGCCAGCAGCTTCACAGGGTCCTACGAGCAGTACTTC. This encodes CASSFTGSYEQYF.